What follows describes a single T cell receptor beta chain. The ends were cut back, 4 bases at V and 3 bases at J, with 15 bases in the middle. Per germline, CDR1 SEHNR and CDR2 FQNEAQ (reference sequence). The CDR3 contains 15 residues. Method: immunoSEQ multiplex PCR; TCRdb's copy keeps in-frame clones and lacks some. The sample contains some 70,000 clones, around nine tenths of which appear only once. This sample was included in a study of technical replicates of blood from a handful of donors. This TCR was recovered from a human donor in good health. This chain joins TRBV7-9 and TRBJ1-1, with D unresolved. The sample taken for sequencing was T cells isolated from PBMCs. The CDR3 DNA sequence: TGTGCCAGCAGCTATCTCGGATACGAGGACACTGAAGCTTTCTTT. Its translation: CASSYLGYEDTEAFF. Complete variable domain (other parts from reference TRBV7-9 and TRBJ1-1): DTGVSQNPRHKITKRGQNVTFRCDPISEHNRLYWYRQTLGQGPEFLTYFQNEAQLEKSRLLSDRFSAERPKGSFSTLEIQRTEQGDSAMYLCASSYLGYEDTEAFFGQGTRLTVV.